A selection of T cell receptor beta chains follows, all from one sample in a study of blood T cell repertoires in COVID-19. TCRdb keeps only in-frame clones here, not all; method: immunoSEQ multiplex PCR. The repertoire has roughly 140,000 clones, approximately 85% of them found once; the top ten carry about 3.2%. Specimen: peripheral blood. The receptors were gathered from a man in his fifties or sixties with acute or convalescent COVID-19. The CDR3 runs from the conserved cysteine through the conserved F or W. Fields, in order: CDR3 DNA, CDR3 protein, D gene, clone size, CDR3 length, J gene, V gene. A D gene is named only where the DNA matches it firmly. For some rows the clone size is stated as once, few or many, or as a class when expanded; others skip it.

TGCGCCAGCAGCCCAAGGGGGGGGAGCTCCTACAATGAGCAGTTCTTC,CASSPRGGSSYNEQFF,.,.,16,TRBJ2-1,TRBV5-1
TGTGCCAGCAGTGAATCAGGAAGCAATCAGCCCCAGCATTTT,CASSESGSNQPQHF,.,.,14,TRBJ1-5,TRBV6-1
TGTGCCAGCAGCCAAGTAGGGGCAACAGAAGCTTTCTTT,CASSQVGATEAFF,.,few,13,TRBJ1-1,TRBV3-1/TRBV3-2
TGTGCCAGTAGTAACAATGCCCCTGTCCTGACCCAGTACTTC,CASSNNAPVLTQYF,.,.,14,TRBJ2-5,TRBV19
TGCGCCAGCAGCCAAAATAGCGGGAGGGCCTACGAGCAGTACTTC,CASSQNSGRAYEQYF,TRBD2,once,15,TRBJ2-7,TRBV4-1
TGCGCCAGCAGCCAACTGACAGGGGAGGAGACCCAGTACTTC,CASSQLTGEETQYF,TRBD1,.,14,TRBJ2-5,TRBV5-1
TGTGCCACCAGTGATTCTGTAGCGTGGCGCTCCTACAATGAGCAGTTCTTC,CATSDSVAWRSYNEQFF,.,once,17,TRBJ2-1,TRBV24-1
TGTGCCAGCAGTTCCCGGTTAGGGGGAAGACAGCCCCAGCATTTT,CASSSRLGGRQPQHF,.,.,15,TRBJ1-5,TRBV6-5
TGTGCCAGCAAGGGACAGGTACCCACCGGGGAGCTGTTTTTT,CASKGQVPTGELFF,TRBD1,.,14,TRBJ2-2,TRBV6-5
TGTGCCAGCAGCCTGGGAGGAGGGGGCCGTGGCTACACCTTC,CASSLGGGGRGYTF,TRBD1,.,14,TRBJ1-2,TRBV3-1/TRBV3-2
TGTGCCAGTAGTATCAGTGGTCAAGGAAACACCATATATTTT,CASSISGQGNTIYF,.,.,14,TRBJ1-3,TRBV19
TGCAGTGCTAGTGGACTAGCGGCAATCTCGCCCGAGCAGTACTTC,CSASGLAAISPEQYF,TRBD2,.,15,TRBJ2-7,TRBV20-1
TGCGCCAGCAGTCCACTCCGGCCCCGACTAGCAGATAGCACAGATACGCAGTATTTT,CASSPLRPRLADSTDTQYF,TRBD2,.,19,TRBJ2-3,TRBV4-1
TGTGCCAGCAGTGGTTACGGGGGGTTAGATACGCAGTATTTT,CASSGYGGLDTQYF,TRBD2,.,14,TRBJ2-3,TRBV2
TGCGCCAGCAGCCATCTAGCGGACACAGATACGCAGTATTTT,CASSHLADTDTQYF,TRBD2,.,14,TRBJ2-3,TRBV4-1
TGTGCCACTTCTACGGCTAGCGGGTCCCACGAGCAGTACTTC,CATSTASGSHEQYF,TRBD2,.,14,TRBJ2-7,TRBV19
TGTGCTAGTGGTTTGGCCGGGAATTACGAGCAGTACTTC,CASGLAGNYEQYF,.,.,13,TRBJ2-7,TRBV12-5
TGTGCCAGCAGTCCACGGAGGTCCGGGGAGCTGTTTTTT,CASSPRRSGELFF,.,.,13,TRBJ2-2,TRBV28
TGTGCCAGCTGCAGGGAAAATCAGCCCCAGCATTTT,CASCRENQPQHF,.,.,12,TRBJ1-5,TRBV12-3/TRBV12-4
TGTGCCAGCAGCGCAAACACCGGGGAGCTGTTTTTT,CASSANTGELFF,.,once,12,TRBJ2-2,TRBV9
TGTGCCAGCTTATCGACAGGGGGCTCCGAGCAGTACTTC,CASLSTGGSEQYF,TRBD1,.,13,TRBJ2-7,TRBV18
TGTGCCAGCAGTTTCTCGACAGCGGGAGGCTACGAGCAGTACTTC,CASSFSTAGGYEQYF,TRBD2,.,15,TRBJ2-7,TRBV28
TGTGCCAGCAGCCTCGCGGGCCTGAACTATGGCTACACCTTC,CASSLAGLNYGYTF,.,.,14,TRBJ1-2,TRBV5-6
TGTGCCACCAGCACTAAGACAGGCTCCACCGGGGAGCTGTTTTTT,CATSTKTGSTGELFF,.,.,15,TRBJ2-2,TRBV15
TGTGCCAGCAGCTTGAACCTAAATCAGCCCCAGCATTTT,CASSLNLNQPQHF,.,.,13,TRBJ1-5,TRBV7-2
TGTGCCAGCAGTTTAAGGGGACTAGCGGGAGCAGAGCAGTACTTC,CASSLRGLAGAEQYF,TRBD2,once,15,TRBJ2-7,TRBV27
TGTGCCAGCAGCGTAAAGGTGCGGGAATTCGATGAGCAGTTCTTC,CASSVKVREFDEQFF,.,few,15,TRBJ2-1,TRBV9
TGTGCCAGCAGCAGGACAGGGGGTTACGCTGGAAACACCATATATTTT,CASSRTGGYAGNTIYF,TRBD1,.,16,TRBJ1-3,TRBV5-4
TGTGCCAGCACCCTGGGGGGACAGGGAGAAGCTTTCTTT,CASTLGGQGEAFF,TRBD1,.,13,TRBJ1-1,TRBV6-5
TGTGCCAGCAGCTTAGCGCTGGGACTAGGTCATGAGCAGTTCTTC,CASSLALGLGHEQFF,TRBD2,.,15,TRBJ2-1,TRBV7-2
TGTGCCGTGACAGGGGCTATGAACACTGAAGCTTTCTTT,CAVTGAMNTEAFF,TRBD1,.,13,TRBJ1-1,TRBV19
TGCGCCAGCAGCCAAGATGCAGGAAGGAAGGCTGAAGCTTTCTTT,CASSQDAGRKAEAFF,.,.,15,TRBJ1-1,TRBV4-1
TGTGCCAGCAGTTTAGTGACTAGCGGGAGTCGCAATGAGCAGTTCTTC,CASSLVTSGSRNEQFF,TRBD2,.,16,TRBJ2-1,TRBV28
TGTGCCAGCTCATCGACAGGGCTTAATGAAAAACTGTTTTTT,CASSSTGLNEKLFF,TRBD1,.,14,TRBJ1-4,TRBV18
TGCGCCAGCAGCCCCGGGGGGCTGAACACTGAAGCTTTCTTT,CASSPGGLNTEAFF,.,.,14,TRBJ1-1,TRBV5-1
TGTGCCATCAGTGAGAGGGACAGGGGGTTGAGCAATCAGCCCCAGCATTTT,CAISERDRGLSNQPQHF,TRBD1,.,17,TRBJ1-5,TRBV10-3
TGTGCCAGTAGTATTCGGACAGGGGGAGCTTTCTTT,CASSIRTGGAFF,TRBD1,.,12,TRBJ1-1,TRBV19
TGTGCCAGCAGCCGAAATAGAAGGACTAGCGGCGCAGATACGCAGTATTTT,CASSRNRRTSGADTQYF,TRBD2,.,17,TRBJ2-3,TRBV6-2/TRBV6-3
TGTGCCAGCAGTTTCGGACAGGGAACTACTAACTATGGCTACACCTTC,CASSFGQGTTNYGYTF,TRBD1,.,16,TRBJ1-2,TRBV28
TGTGCCAGCAGGGGATACAGGCTACTAATCAGCTACACCTTC,CASRGYRLLISYTF,.,few,14,TRBJ1-2,TRBV5-8
TGCGCCAGCAGCTTGGGAGGGGGCGGACTCAACGAGCAGTACTTC,CASSLGGGGLNEQYF,TRBD1,.,15,TRBJ2-7,TRBV5-1
TGCGCCAGCAGCCCCCCGGGACAGGGGAAAGGAGGGACCGGGGAGCTGTTTTTT,CASSPPGQGKGGTGELFF,TRBD1,.,18,TRBJ2-2,TRBV5-1
TGTGCCAGCAGCCAATCGAGATATGAGCAGTTCTTC,CASSQSRYEQFF,.,.,12,TRBJ2-1,TRBV14
TGTGCCAGCAGTTTTGGGACAGGGGGTCTCTACGAGCAGTACTTC,CASSFGTGGLYEQYF,TRBD1,.,15,TRBJ2-7,TRBV27
TGTGCCAGCAGCTCCCGGGACAACTACGAGCAGTACTTC,CASSSRDNYEQYF,.,.,13,TRBJ2-7,TRBV7-9
TGTGCCAGCAGGGGGACAGGTTCCCCTGAAGCTTTCTTT,CASRGTGSPEAFF,TRBD1,few,13,TRBJ1-1,TRBV2
TGTGCCATCAGTGAGTCGACTGGGTCCTACGAGCAGTACTTC,CAISESTGSYEQYF,.,.,14,TRBJ2-7,TRBV10-3
TGTGCCAGCAGCACCGGGACAGGGGCGCGTGAGCAGTACTTC,CASSTGTGAREQYF,TRBD1,.,14,TRBJ2-7,TRBV7-3
TGTGCCAGCCAGGTCACAGGGAGGGGCGAAAAACTGCTTTTT,CASQVTGRGEKLLF,.,.,14,TRBJ1-4,TRBV6-5
TGCGCCAGCAGCCAAGTAGTCGGGAATAGCGGGTACTCCTACGAGCAGTACTTC,CASSQVVGNSGYSYEQYF,TRBD2,.,18,TRBJ2-7,TRBV4-1
TGTGCCAGCAGAGGGGGGGGGTTCAATCAGCCCCAGCATTTT,CASRGGGFNQPQHF,.,few,14,TRBJ1-5,TRBV2
TGCAGGACAGGGCCTGAAGCTTTCTTT,CRTGPEAFF,TRBD1,.,9,TRBJ1-1,TRBV20-1